The clone carrying this T cell receptor (beta chain) is labeled large. Its antigen is still unknown. The data were taken from a study of molecular identifiers for immune sequencing clone quantification. General study findings and limits: Amid about a million naive cells, spiked Jurkat TCR RNA from one cell was reportedly still detectable.

Germline assignment: CDR1 SGHTA and CDR2 FQGNSA. This CDR3 is 17 amino acids long. Trimming shortened V by 5 bases and J by 3 bases, and 21 bases separated the two germline ends. Libraries from naive CD8 cells were generated from 20,000 to 1,000,000 sorted cells (with 10%, 30% or 50% RNA). Each CDR3 protein gets one entry after TCRdb re-called the PCR reads with MiXCR. The sample yields roughly 10,000 distinct CDR3 sequences, about an eighth seen once. Sequenced input: naive CD8+ T cells from blood, with Jurkat cell RNA spiked in. The sample's subset: FACS-sorted CD8+CD4-CCR7+CD45RA+ naive T cells. This chain joins TRBV7-2 and TRBJ2-3, with no clear D. This receptor was obtained from a human donor in good health. Some libraries in this study had Jurkat cell RNA spiked in. The DNA of the CDR3 is TGTGCCAGCAGCACCCCCCCAGCGCACTATAGAACAGATACGCAGTATTTT. This gives the protein CASSTPPAHYRTDTQYF.